This T cell receptor beta chain originates from a study of cytomegalovirus exposure and HLA in healthy donors. Sampled while nominally healthy, donors likely had unrecorded immune exposures. Trimming removed 5 bases at V and 4 bases at J, with 9 bases between. From germline, CDR1 is SGHTA and CDR2 FQGNSA. CDR3 length equals 13 residues. PCR used 60 Vbeta primers and 13 Jbeta primers. Only in-frame clones appear in the TCRdb table, and some are missing; sequencing was by immunoSEQ multiplex PCR. The sample yields some 190,000 clones, 65% to 85% seen once. The sequenced sample was PBMCs. The clonotype was recovered from a woman between 18 and 29 years old in good health and CMV-seronegative. The chain links TRBV7-2 to TRBJ1-3; D is uncertain. CDR3 in DNA: TGTGCCAGCAGCCCCGAGGCAGGAAACACCATATATTTT. It translates to CASSPEAGNTIYF.